The rows below give T cell receptor beta chains drawn from one sample of a study of cytomegalovirus exposure and HLA in healthy donors. This table comes from immunoSEQ multiplex PCR, and its TCRdb copy is limited to in-frame clones, with some not included. The profile shows about 220,000 clones, around nine tenths of them singletons. What was sequenced was PBMCs. The source is a woman under 30 in good health and CMV-seronegative. The CDR3 runs from the conserved cysteine through the conserved F or W. The D gene is left open where the match is weak. A row's size may be missing; if present it is once, few, many or a size class.

TRBJ1-1,TRBV29-1,NA,TRBD1,CSHSSLPGTGGAFTEAFF,TGCAGTCACAGCTCTTTACCCGGGACAGGGGGCGCTTTCACTGAAGCTTTCTTT
TRBJ2-7,TRBV5-4,NA,TRBD1,CASSLLPGQAYEQYF,TGTGCCAGCAGCTTGTTACCCGGACAGGCCTACGAGCAGTACTTC
TRBJ1-3,TRBV28,NA,NA,CASSWGVRSGNTIYF,TGTGCCAGCAGTTGGGGGGTTAGATCTGGAAACACCATATATTTT
TRBJ2-7,TRBV7-8,NA,TRBD2,CASSLESGLAGGYEQYF,TGTGCCAGCAGCTTAGAGTCCGGACTAGCGGGAGGATACGAGCAGTACTTC
TRBJ1-2,TRBV6-1,NA,NA,CASSESAQGYGYTF,TGTGCCAGCAGTGAGTCGGCCCAGGGCTATGGCTACACCTTC
TRBJ1-1,TRBV5-6,NA,NA,CASSGGEDRTYLNTEAFF,TGTGCCAGCAGCGGGGGAGAGGACAGAACCTACCTGAACACTGAAGCTTTCTTT
TRBJ2-2,TRBV10-3,NA,NA,CAIRPDENTGELFF,TGTGCCATCAGGCCAGATGAGAACACCGGGGAGCTGTTTTTT
TRBJ2-2,TRBV28,NA,TRBD2,CASSLGAGATGELFF,TGTGCCAGCAGTTTAGGAGCGGGAGCGACCGGGGAGCTGTTTTTT
TRBJ2-7,TRBV5-5,NA,TRBD1,CASSPGQDYEQYF,TGTGCCAGCAGCCCGGGACAGGACTACGAGCAGTACTTC
TRBJ2-7,TRBV27,once,TRBD1,CASSPWAGTDSYEQYF,TGTGCCAGCAGTCCCTGGGCCGGGACAGACTCCTACGAGCAGTACTTC
TRBJ1-5,TRBV28,NA,NA,CASSLEDQPQHF,TGTGCCAGCAGTTTAGAGGATCAGCCCCAGCATTTT
TRBJ2-2,TRBV5-4,NA,TRBD1,CASSTRTGVNTGELFF,TGTGCCAGCAGCACTCGGACAGGGGTCAACACCGGGGAGCTGTTTTTT
TRBJ1-1,TRBV5-1,NA,NA,CASSSFGENTEAFF,TGCGCCAGCAGCTCCTTCGGGGAGAACACTGAAGCTTTCTTT
TRBJ2-7,TRBV5-6,NA,TRBD2,CASSLRAGEGEQYF,TGTGCCAGCAGCTTGAGAGCGGGAGAGGGTGAGCAGTACTTC
TRBJ2-7,TRBV2,NA,TRBD1,CASRGDRAGEQYF,TGTGCCAGCAGGGGGGACAGGGCGGGCGAGCAGTACTTC
TRBJ2-7,TRBV7-9,NA,NA,CASSLEAGPGKDEQYF,TGTGCCAGCAGCTTAGAGGCAGGGCCAGGCAAGGACGAGCAGTACTTC
TRBJ2-1,TRBV6-6,NA,TRBD2,CASSLPTKRGLWEQFF,TGTGCCAGCAGTCTGCCCACGAAGCGGGGGCTCTGGGAGCAGTTCTTC
TRBJ2-1,TRBV28,NA,NA,CASMRDFGTNEQFF,TGTGCCAGCATGCGGGACTTCGGCACCAATGAGCAGTTCTTC
TRBJ2-2,TRBV6-5,NA,NA,CASSSGSGANTGELFF,TGTGCCAGCAGTTCTGGAAGCGGTGCTAACACCGGGGAGCTGTTTTTT
TRBJ1-4,TRBV19,NA,TRBD1,CASSLPGDSLGEKLFF,TGTGCCAGTAGTCTCCCGGGGGACAGTCTCGGTGAAAAACTGTTTTTT
TRBJ1-2,TRBV7-2,NA,NA,CASSLFADSNYGYTF,TGTGCCAGCAGCTTATTCGCAGACAGTAACTATGGCTACACCTTC
TRBJ1-2,TRBV6-1,NA,NA,CASSLTGPPLAGYTF,TGTGCCAGCTCCTTGACAGGTCCTCCCCTTGCTGGCTACACCTTC
TRBJ2-7,TRBV28,NA,NA,CASSLGGDEQYF,TGTGCCAGCAGTTTAGGAGGCGACGAGCAGTACTTC
TRBJ1-1,TRBV5-1,NA,NA,CASSPNANSFMNTEAFF,TGCGCCAGCAGCCCCAACGCTAACAGCTTCATGAACACTGAAGCTTTCTTT
TRBJ1-2,TRBV9,NA,TRBD1,CASSSPGQGAYGYTF,TGTGCCAGCAGCTCACCGGGACAGGGGGCCTATGGCTACACCTTC
TRBJ1-2,TRBV7-3,once,NA,CASSPSGGGRIYGYTF,TGTGCCAGCAGCCCTTCCGGTGGAGGGAGGATCTATGGCTACACCTTC
TRBJ1-1,TRBV29-1,NA,TRBD1,CSVRGRMNTEAFF,TGCAGCGTCAGGGGGCGAATGAACACTGAAGCTTTCTTT
TRBJ2-7,TRBV2,NA,NA,CASSDDTYEQYF,TGTGCCAGCAGTGATGACACCTACGAGCAGTACTTC
TRBJ2-7,TRBV18,NA,TRBD1,CASSHDRGGSYEQYF,TGTGCCAGCTCTCATGACAGGGGAGGTTCCTACGAGCAGTACTTC
TRBJ2-1,TRBV10-3,NA,TRBD2,CAISSVPRGEDEQFF,TGTGCCATCAGTAGTGTACCCCGGGGGGAGGATGAGCAGTTCTTC
TRBJ1-2,TRBV28,NA,TRBD1,CASRRGTGYGYTF,TGTGCCAGCAGGAGGGGGACAGGATATGGCTACACCTTC
TRBJ1-5,TRBV19,NA,TRBD1,CASSILGQGGQPQHF,TGTGCCAGTAGTATTCTGGGACAGGGCGGACAGCCCCAGCATTTT
TRBJ2-3,TRBV11-2,NA,TRBD2,CASGTSGIADTQYF,TGTGCCAGCGGGACTAGCGGGATCGCAGATACGCAGTATTTT
TRBJ1-5,TRBV2,NA,NA,CASSLGEGNQPQHF,TGTGCCAGCAGTCTGGGAGAAGGCAATCAGCCCCAGCATTTT
TRBJ2-3,TRBV5-1,NA,TRBD1,CASSLGPTGGGDTQYF,TGCGCCAGCAGCTTGGGGCCGACAGGGGGCGGGGATACGCAGTATTTT
TRBJ2-1,TRBV27,NA,TRBD1,CASSFRQGYYDEQFF,TGTGCCAGCAGTTTTAGACAGGGTTATTACGATGAGCAGTTCTTC
TRBJ2-7,TRBV7-9,NA,NA,CASIRVGQGKNEQYF,TGTGCCAGCATCCGGGTGGGGCAGGGGAAGAACGAGCAGTACTTC
TRBJ2-1,TRBV4-1,NA,NA,CASSASSYNEQFF,TGCGCCAGCAGCGCGAGCTCCTACAATGAGCAGTTCTTC
TRBJ1-1,TRBV7-2,few,TRBD1,CASSLIPRGATEAFF,TGTGCCAGCAGCTTAATCCCCAGGGGGGCGACTGAAGCTTTCTTT
TRBJ2-1,TRBV15,NA,TRBD2,CATSRDLVAGVYNEQFF,TGTGCCACCAGCAGAGATCTTGTAGCGGGAGTTTACAATGAGCAGTTCTTC
TRBJ2-7,TRBV2,NA,TRBD1,CASTGQTYEQYF,TGTGCCAGCACGGGACAGACCTACGAGCAGTACTTC
TRBJ1-4,TRBV11-1,NA,TRBD1,CASSRDRVNEKLFF,TGTGCCAGCAGCCGGGACAGGGTTAATGAAAAACTGTTTTTT
TRBJ2-5,TRBV9,NA,TRBD2,CASSVGGTSGISETQYF,TGTGCCAGCAGCGTAGGAGGGACTAGCGGGATTTCAGAGACCCAGTACTTC
TRBJ2-7,TRBV27,NA,TRBD2,CASTRLAGESYEQYF,TGTGCCAGCACGAGACTAGCGGGAGAGTCCTACGAGCAGTACTTC
TRBJ1-2,TRBV7-9,NA,NA,CASSLGRGGYGYTF,TGTGCCAGCAGCTTGGGAAGGGGGGGCTATGGCTACACCTTC